This T cell receptor beta chain was sequenced during a study of identical twins. Overall study results and limits: The authors drew conclusions from cross-sectional statistical analysis rather than following the same donors.

This clonotype was detected a few times. No antigen is known for it. MiXCR, applied by TCRdb to the 5' RACE reads, yields one record per CDR3 protein. This table holds approximately 210,000 distinct CDR3 sequences, about 16% found once. Trimming took 1 base from V and 3 from J; bases not matched to a gene: 9. Germline V gives CDR1 SEHNR, CDR2 FQNEAQ (reference sequence). The CDR3 sequence is 16 residues long. This sample also belongs to another study, concerning T cells expressing NK-cell markers.

Sequencing was carried out using CD8+ T cells sorted from blood. The V call is TRBV7-9, the J call TRBJ2-7, with 7 bases fitting TRBD1. The receptor comes from a woman aged 18-29 years in good health. The CDR3 coding sequence is TGTGCCAGCAGCTTAGGTCTGGGACAGCGATACTACGAGCAGTACTTC. This translates into CASSLGLGQRYYEQYF.